Listed below are T cell receptor beta chains from one sample, sequenced in a study of T cell repertoires in cytomegalovirus infection. TCRdb independently ran MiXCR on the reads; one entry per CDR3 protein. The sample has nearly 550,000 distinct CDR3 sequences; more than 15% are singletons. The material sequenced was CD8+ T cells from PBMCs. These receptor sequences come from a human donor in good health (CMV status not recorded). Some clones in this sample may be carry-over from other donors' samples. Each CDR3 is given with its conserved first and last residue. A D gene is named only where the DNA matches it firmly. Not all rows give a size; the values are once, few, many and, for expanded clones, a class.

j_gene	v_gene	d_gene	abundance	CDR3nt	CDR3aa
TRBJ1-1	TRBV5-4	NA	few	TGTGCCAGCAGCTTGGTGCCCTTGAACACTGAAGCTTTCTTT	CASSLVPLNTEAFF
TRBJ2-2	TRBV20-1	NA	NA	TGCAGTGGAAAGCGCGGTGGTATCACCGGGGAGCTGTTTTTT	CSGKRGGITGELFF
TRBJ1-5	TRBV5-6	NA	many	TGTGCCAGCAGCTTGGCAAAGCCAACCGCGGGAGAACAGCCCCAGCATTTT	CASSLAKPTAGEQPQHF
TRBJ2-7	TRBV7-8	NA	many	TGTGCCAGCAGTTTCCGGGCGGGATTGTACGAGCAGTACTTC	CASSFRAGLYEQYF
TRBJ2-7	TRBV20-1	NA	NA	TGCAGTGCTAGAGGAGAGTTGTTGGGGTACGAGCAGTACTTC	CSARGELLGYEQYF
TRBJ2-3	TRBV7-9	TRBD1	NA	TGTGCCAGCAGCTTAGGGCGGACAGGGGGCACAGATACGCAGTATTTT	CASSLGRTGGTDTQYF
TRBJ2-6	TRBV27	NA	few	TGTGCCAGCTCACAGACGGTCTCCTCTGGGGCCAACGTCCTGACTTTC	CASSQTVSSGANVLTF
TRBJ1-6	TRBV2	NA	NA	TGTGCCAGCCCCCGGGACGCTAATTCACCCCTCCACTTT	CASPRDANSPLHF
TRBJ1-2	TRBV9	NA	NA	TGTGACAGCAGCGTAGCCCAGGACAGAACCCTCTATGGCTACACCTTC	CDSSVAQDRTLYGYTF
TRBJ1-5	TRBV20-1	NA	few	TGCAGTGCCCGGGACAAGGAAAATAGCAATCAGCCCCAGCATTTT	CSARDKENSNQPQHF
TRBJ2-5	TRBV6-2/TRBV6-3	NA	NA	TGTGCCAGCAGTCTCCCCAGGGGGGGGTTCCAAGAGACCCAGTACTTC	CASSLPRGGFQETQYF
TRBJ2-7	TRBV11-2	NA	few	TGTGCCAGCAGCCCAACCCCGACGCACTACGAGCAGTACTTC	CASSPTPTHYEQYF
TRBJ2-1	TRBV11-1	TRBD1	many	TGTGCCAGCAGCTACGCGACAGGGTCTATATTCGGTGAGCAGTTCTTC	CASSYATGSIFGEQFF
TRBJ2-3	TRBV28	NA	many	TGTGCCAGCAGTTTGGCCCCCGCAGGGGATACGCAGTATTTT	CASSLAPAGDTQYF
TRBJ1-2	TRBV9	TRBD1	NA	TGTGCCAGCAGCGTAGTTATGACAGGGGAAGGCTACACCTTC	CASSVVMTGEGYTF
TRBJ1-2	TRBV9	NA	few	TGTGCCAGCAGCGTCGGAATACAGGGTGGAGAGGATGGCTACACCTTC	CASSVGIQGGEDGYTF
TRBJ1-1	TRBV14	NA	many	TGTGCCAGCAGCCAAGATATCAGCTTTCGGGCTTTCTTT	CASSQDISFRAFF
TRBJ1-1	TRBV6-6	NA	NA	TGTGCCACTGGGGGGGACACTGAAGCTTTCTTT	CATGGDTEAFF
TRBJ2-5	TRBV10-3	TRBD1	many	TGTGCCATCAGTGGTAGGACAGGGGTTAGTCGGACCCAGTACTTC	CAISGRTGVSRTQYF
TRBJ2-1	TRBV2	TRBD2	NA	TGTGCCAGCAGTGAATCTTTGGAGCGGGGGTCCTACAATGAGCAGTTCTTC	CASSESLERGSYNEQFF
TRBJ2-7	TRBV28	NA	NA	TGTGCCAGCAGATATCGGGACGTGCCGTCCTACGAGCAGTACTTC	CASRYRDVPSYEQYF
TRBJ2-3	TRBV7-9	TRBD2	many	TGTGCCAGCAGCCCTCCCCAGCGGGGACTCACAGATACGCAGTATTTT	CASSPPQRGLTDTQYF
TRBJ2-1	TRBV5-5	NA	NA	TGTGCCAGCAGCTCGACGACAGATAACTACAATGAGCAGTTCTTC	CASSSTTDNYNEQFF
TRBJ1-1	TRBV5-6	NA	few	TGTGCCAGCAGCTTCCGAAACATGAACACTGAAGCTTTCTTT	CASSFRNMNTEAFF
TRBJ2-5	TRBV28	NA	few	TGTGCCAGCAGTTTAGGGGATCCTAGGACCCAAGAGACCCAGTACTTC	CASSLGDPRTQETQYF
TRBJ2-5	TRBV14	NA	NA	TGTGCCAGCAGCCATGAAACAGGGCCGCAAGAGACCCAGTACTTC	CASSHETGPQETQYF
TRBJ2-5	TRBV12-3/TRBV12-4	NA	many	TGTGCCAGCAGTTTAAGCGCGGCCTCGGGGGAGACCCAGTACTTC	CASSLSAASGETQYF
TRBJ2-7	TRBV7-4	TRBD1	NA	TGTGCCAGCAGCCCGAAACCTCCCGGGACAGATTCGACCCATTTTAACCCTTACGAGCAGTACTTC	CASSPKPPGTDSTHFNPYEQYF
TRBJ1-4	TRBV6-2/TRBV6-3	NA	many	TGTGCCAGCAACGACAGACATGGCGAAAAACTGTTTTTT	CASNDRHGEKLFF
TRBJ2-1	TRBV2	NA	few	TGTGCCAGCAGAGGTGAAGGGTCGAATGAGCAGTTCTTC	CASRGEGSNEQFF
TRBJ2-1	TRBV29-1	NA	many	TGCAGCGTTGAAGCAGAGAAAAATGAGCAGTTCTTC	CSVEAEKNEQFF
TRBJ2-5	TRBV7-9	NA	many	TGTGCCAGCAGCGGCCACTTGGGACCGTTTCGGGAGACCCAGTACTTC	CASSGHLGPFRETQYF
TRBJ1-1	TRBV6-1	TRBD1	many	TGTGCCACCGAACAGGGGACCACTGAAGCTTTCTTT	CATEQGTTEAFF
TRBJ1-5	TRBV28	TRBD1	NA	TGTGCCAGCAGTTTCGGACAGGGGGTCATGTATAGCAATCAGCCCCAGCATTTT	CASSFGQGVMYSNQPQHF
TRBJ1-1	TRBV10-2	NA	many	TGCGCCAGCAGTGAGTCAGAGTCAGTTGAAGCTTTCTTT	CASSESESVEAFF
TRBJ2-1	TRBV20-1	TRBD1	few	TGCAGTGCTACCGCGGGATTGACAGGGGCCTACGGAACCTACAATGAGCAGTTCTTC	CSATAGLTGAYGTYNEQFF
TRBJ1-5	TRBV12-3/TRBV12-4	NA	many	TGTGCCAGCAGTTACTCCGGGACCCATAAACATCAGCCCCAGCATTTT	CASSYSGTHKHQPQHF
TRBJ2-7	TRBV24-1	NA	many	TGTGCCACCAGTGATTTGACTAGCAACGAGCAGTACTTC	CATSDLTSNEQYF
TRBJ2-5	TRBV12-3/TRBV12-4	NA	many	TGTGCCAGCAGTTTGTCACCGTGGAGACCCTCACAAGAGACCCAGTACTTC	CASSLSPWRPSQETQYF
TRBJ1-4	TRBV7-9	NA	many	TGTGCCAGCAGGGCCCAGGGGCTCGGTGAAAAACTGTTTTTT	CASRAQGLGEKLFF
TRBJ2-3	TRBV5-4	TRBD1	many	TGTGCCAGCAGCATGGGGGGACAGGGAGACACAGATACGCAGTATTTT	CASSMGGQGDTDTQYF
TRBJ2-7	TRBV29-1	NA	few	TGCAGCGTTGAACAGGGATACGAGCAGTACTTC	CSVEQGYEQYF
TRBJ2-7	TRBV6-6	NA	once	TGTGCCAGCCGCCGGGACCCCCCACTAGAGGCGTCGGTTTACGAGCAGTACTTC	CASRRDPPLEASVYEQYF
TRBJ1-5	TRBV6-6	NA	many	TGTGCCAGCAGTTACTATAGGACACCACAAATCAATCAGCCCCAGCATTTT	CASSYYRTPQINQPQHF